One TCR beta chain is described in this entry. The RNA, 0.5 to 1 ug, was put through reverse transcription using random hexamers. One entry per CDR3 protein results from TCRdb running MiXCR on the immunoSEQ multiplex PCR reads. The data contain about 180,000 distinct CDR3 sequences, around 94% of them singletons. This sample stems from a study of CD8 T cells in Susac syndrome. CDR1 and CDR2 from the germline V gene are SNHLY and FYNNEI. The CDR3 extends over 14 amino acids. Trimming removed 7 bases from V and 2 bases from J; junction bases left unmatched: 3. Material: CD4+ T cells from PBMCs. The origin of this receptor is a human donor with Susac syndrome. The genes are TRBV2 and TRBJ2-2; 8 nucleotides match TRBD1. The CDR3 sequence is CASTGGVNTGELFF. The CDR3 nucleotides read TGTGCCAGCACAGGGGGCGTCAACACCGGGGAGCTGTTTTTT.